A single sample gave rise to the 13 T cell receptor beta chains below, sequenced in a study of blood T cell repertoires in COVID-19. Generated by immunoSEQ multiplex PCR, the TCRdb table keeps only in-frame clones and is missing some. Of approximately 220,000 clones detected, around 82% appear once; the ten largest clones hold roughly 7.6%. The specimen sequenced was peripheral blood. The receptors here all came from a woman between 45 and 65 years old with acute or convalescent COVID-19.

The chain has TRBV5-6 and TRBJ1-1, with 9 bases matching TRBD1. The trim removed 4 bases at V and 7 bases at J, leaving 5 bases unmatched. The CDR3 contains 13 residues. Germline V lookup: CDR1 SGHDT, CDR2 YYEEEE. In DNA, the CDR3 is TGTGCCAGCAGCACGGGACAGGGCGGTGAAGCTTTCTTT. This codes for CASSTGQGGEAFF.

This chain connects TRBV30 to TRBJ1-5; D uncertain. This CDR3 contains 13 residues. CDR1 is GTSNPN and CDR2 is SVGIG in the germline V gene (reference sequence). The V end lost 0 bases, the J end lost 6 bases, and 9 bases lay between the germline ends. For the CDR3, the DNA is TGTGCCTGGAGTGTCCGGGAGAGTCAGCCCCAGCATTTT. Its protein is CAWSVRESQPQHF. The variable domain in full, completed from reference TRBV30 and TRBJ1-5, reads SQTIHQWPATLVQPVGSPLSLECTVEGTSNPNLYWYRQAAGRGLQLLFYSVGIGQISSEVPQNLSASRPQDRQFILSSKKLLLSDSGFYLCAWSVRESQPQHFGDGTRLSIL.

The chain combines TRBV10-1 with TRBJ2-7, with 7 bases identical to TRBD1. J gave up 7 bases and V 2 bases, and 8 bases lay outside the gene matches. CDR1 and CDR2 from the germline V gene are WNHNN and SYGVQD (reference sequence). The CDR3 has 14 amino acids. The CDR3: CASSEPTQGREQYF. The CDR3 DNA follows: TGCGCCAGCAGTGAGCCAACACAGGGGCGGGAGCAGTACTTC.

This clone was observed many times. V and J are TRBV6-1 and TRBJ1-3; 8 bases align to TRBD1. Germline V gene lookup returns CDR1 MNHNS and CDR2 SASEGT. The V gene end was trimmed by 1 base and the J gene end by 4 bases; junction bases not matched to a gene: 6. The CDR3 is made up of 16 amino acids. CDR3 nucleotide sequence: TGTGCCAGCAGTGAAGTCGGACAGGGAGGAGGAAACACCATATATTTT. Encoded protein: CASSEVGQGGGNTIYF.

The genes are TRBV29-1 and TRBJ2-3, with 7 bases fitting TRBD1. After removal of 1 base from V and 2 bases from J, the junction contained 3 bases not matched to a gene. The CDR3 loop spans 14 amino acids. Germline assignment: CDR1 SQVTM and CDR2 ANQGSEA. Here the CDR3 reads CSVEVGTATDTQYF. The CDR3 nucleotides read TGCAGCGTTGAAGTAGGGACAGCCACAGATACGCAGTATTTT.

The chain employs TRBV5-1 and TRBJ2-3, with 12 bases matching TRBD2. Trimming at V came to 5 bases and at J to 2 bases, leaving 6 bases not matched to a gene. This CDR3 has 16 residues. Germline lookup yields CDR1 SGHRS and CDR2 YFSETQ. CDR3: CASSSGTSGLTDTQYF. Here the CDR3 DNA reads TGCGCCAGCAGTTCTGGGACTAGCGGGCTCACAGATACGCAGTATTTT.

The chain is built from TRBV10-3 and TRBJ1-1; tentatively, D is TRBD1 (6 bases). The CDR3 has 13 residues. The V gene lost 3 bases and the J gene lost 5 bases, with 10 bases spanning the gap. The germline gives CDR1 ENHRY, CDR2 SYGVKD. CDR3 amino acids: CAISDGGQTEAFF. CDR3 in DNA: TGTGCCATCAGTGATGGGGGACAAACTGAAGCTTTCTTT.

This rearrangement joins TRBV3-1 (or the pseudogene TRBV3-2) to TRBJ1-3; D perhaps matches TRBD1 (5 bases). The CDR3 runs 13 residues. Germline assignment: CDR1 LGHDT and CDR2 YNNKEL (reference sequence). The germline V and J ends were trimmed by 0 bases and 10 bases, with 10 bases remaining between them. The chain's CDR3 is CASSQDLGGTIYF. The CDR3 DNA follows: TGTGCCAGCAGCCAAGATCTGGGGGGGACCATATATTTT.

CDR3 residues: CASSPSESYGYTF. The CDR3 DNA reads TGTGCCAGCAGCCCTTCGGAGTCCTATGGCTACACCTTC. V gene TRBV7-2 combines with J gene TRBJ1-2; D unresolved. CDR1 and CDR2 from the germline V gene are SGHTA and FQGNSA. The CDR3 covers 13 residues. The ends were cut back, 5 bases at V and 4 bases at J, with 11 bases in the middle.

This clone turned up a few times. The V call is TRBV27, the J call TRBJ1-1; TRBD1 aligns across 7 bases. This CDR3 has 15 amino acids. Losses at the gene ends were 6 bases for V and 4 bases for J; bases not matched to a gene: 11. The germline CDR1 and CDR2 sequences are MNHEY and SMNVEV (reference sequence). This chain's CDR3 is CASRRQGGGGTEAFF. The CDR3 bases are TGTGCCAGCAGACGACAGGGCGGAGGAGGCACTGAAGCTTTCTTT.

The chain employs TRBV29-1 and TRBJ1-2; weak D call: TRBD1 (6 bases). The germline CDR1 and CDR2 sequences are SQVTM and ANQGSEA. V shed 3 bases and J shed 4 bases, with 21 bases lying between them. The CDR3 runs 16 residues. CDR3 coding DNA: TGCAGCGTTGAGCAAAGGGGAGCAGGGGAGGGCTATGGCTACACCTTC. Translation gives CSVEQRGAGEGYGYTF.

The gene calls are TRBV5-1 and TRBJ2-5; 9 bases fit TRBD2. The germline V gene encodes CDR1 SGHRS and CDR2 YFSETQ. Losses at the gene ends were 0 bases for V and 5 bases for J; bases not matched to a gene: 8. The CDR3 loop spans 16 amino acids. CDR3 nucleotides: TGCGCCAGCAGCTTGGGTGTTAGCGGGAGTGGGGAGACCCAGTACTTC. This codes for CASSLGVSGSGETQYF.

V gene TRBV7-9 combines with J gene TRBJ2-7; D not certain. The germline gives CDR1 SEHNR, CDR2 FQNEAQ (reference sequence). Trimming stripped 4 bases from V and 3 bases from J, with 4 bases between. CDR3 length: 11 residues. CDR3 residues: CASSYYYEQYF. CDR3 bases: TGTGCCAGCAGCTACTACTACGAGCAGTACTTC.